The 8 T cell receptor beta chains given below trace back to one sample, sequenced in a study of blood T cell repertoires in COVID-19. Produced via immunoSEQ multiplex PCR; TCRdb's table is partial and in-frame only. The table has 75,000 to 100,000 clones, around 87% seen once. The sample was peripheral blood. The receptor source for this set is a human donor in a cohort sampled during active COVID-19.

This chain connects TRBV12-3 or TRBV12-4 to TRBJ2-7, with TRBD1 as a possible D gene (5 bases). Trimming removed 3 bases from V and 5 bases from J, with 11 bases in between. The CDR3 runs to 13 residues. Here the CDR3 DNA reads TGTGCCAGCAGTTTGAAGGGGATCAACGAGCAGTACTTC. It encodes CASSLKGINEQYF.

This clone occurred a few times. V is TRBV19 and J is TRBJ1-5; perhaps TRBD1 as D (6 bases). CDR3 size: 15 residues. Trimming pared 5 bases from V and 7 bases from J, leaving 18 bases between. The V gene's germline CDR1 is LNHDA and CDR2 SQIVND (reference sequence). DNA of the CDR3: TGTGCCAGTAGTTGGCGTCAGGGGAATCACCAGCCCCAGCATTTT. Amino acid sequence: CASSWRQGNHQPQHF.

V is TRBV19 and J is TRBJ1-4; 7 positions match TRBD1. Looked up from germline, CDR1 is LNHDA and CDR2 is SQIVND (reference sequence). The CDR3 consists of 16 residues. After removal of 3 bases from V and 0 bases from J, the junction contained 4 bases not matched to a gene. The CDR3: CASSMGTAATNEKLFF. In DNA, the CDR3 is TGTGCCAGTAGTATGGGGACAGCTGCAACTAATGAAAAACTGTTTTTT.

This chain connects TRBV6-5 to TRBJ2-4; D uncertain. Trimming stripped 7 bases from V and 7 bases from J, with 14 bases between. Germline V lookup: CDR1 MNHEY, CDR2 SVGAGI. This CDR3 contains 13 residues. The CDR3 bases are TGTGCCAGCACCGCCCCCGGTGAGAACATTCAGTACTTC. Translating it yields CASTAPGENIQYF.

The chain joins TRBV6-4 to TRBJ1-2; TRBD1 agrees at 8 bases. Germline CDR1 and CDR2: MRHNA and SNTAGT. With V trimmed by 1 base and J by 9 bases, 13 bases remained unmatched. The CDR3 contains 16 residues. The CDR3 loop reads CASSDWGRGRFPSYTF. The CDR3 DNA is TGTGCCAGCAGTGACTGGGGCAGGGGGCGATTTCCGAGCTACACCTTC.

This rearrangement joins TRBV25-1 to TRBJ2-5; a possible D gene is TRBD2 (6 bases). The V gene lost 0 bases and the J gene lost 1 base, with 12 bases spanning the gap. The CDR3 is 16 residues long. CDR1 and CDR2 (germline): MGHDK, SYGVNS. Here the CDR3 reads CASSEYIPEGQETQYF. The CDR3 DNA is TGTGCCAGCAGTGAATATATTCCGGAGGGCCAAGAGACCCAGTACTTC.

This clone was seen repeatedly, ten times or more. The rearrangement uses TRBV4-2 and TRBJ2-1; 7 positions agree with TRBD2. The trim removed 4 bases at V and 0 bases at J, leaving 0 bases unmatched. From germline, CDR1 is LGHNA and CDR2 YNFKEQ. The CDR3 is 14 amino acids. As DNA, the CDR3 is TGTGCCAGCAGCCCTAGCGGCTCCTACAATGAGCAGTTCTTC. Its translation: CASSPSGSYNEQFF.

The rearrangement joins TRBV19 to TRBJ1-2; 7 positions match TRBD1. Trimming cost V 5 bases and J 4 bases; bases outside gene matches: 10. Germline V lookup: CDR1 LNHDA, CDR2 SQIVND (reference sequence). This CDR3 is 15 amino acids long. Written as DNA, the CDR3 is TGTGCCAGTAGTCCTTTAAAGGGGGCGAGCTATGGCTACACCTTC. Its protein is CASSPLKGASYGYTF.